These T cell receptor beta chains were read from a single sample in a study of cytomegalovirus exposure and HLA in healthy donors. Sequencing was performed with immunoSEQ multiplex PCR; in TCRdb, only in-frame clones are kept and a portion is missing. This sample's clone table lists about 110,000 clones. Sequenced: PBMCs. Receptors originate from a man between 50 and 59 years old in good health and CMV-seronegative. CDR3s include the opening cysteine and the closing phenylalanine or tryptophan. The D gene is left open where the match is weak.

d_gene	v_gene	j_gene	CDR3aa	CDR3nt
TRBD1	TRBV6-5	TRBJ1-2	CASRGTGEGYTF	TGTGCCAGCAGAGGGACAGGGGAAGGCTACACCTTC
TRBD2	TRBV13	TRBJ2-7	CASSSRLAGAEQYF	TGTGCCAGCAGCTCCAGACTAGCGGGCGCCGAGCAGTACTTC
TRBD2	TRBV25-1	TRBJ2-1	CASSESSGLYNEQFF	TGTGCCAGCAGTGAATCTAGCGGACTTTACAATGAGCAGTTCTTC
NA	TRBV7-8	TRBJ2-7	CASSLGLEQYF	TGTGCCAGCAGCTTGGGGCTCGAGCAGTACTTC
NA	TRBV18	TRBJ2-5	CASSPRLASETQYF	TGTGCCAGCTCACCACGGCTAGCGAGCGAGACCCAGTACTTC
NA	TRBV18	TRBJ2-7	CASSPPGHRVYEQYF	TGTGCCAGCTCACCACCCGGTCACAGGGTCTACGAGCAGTACTTC
NA	TRBV5-6	TRBJ2-7	CASSFRAFVHEQYF	TGTGCCAGCAGCTTCAGGGCGTTCGTCCACGAGCAGTACTTC
NA	TRBV10-3	TRBJ1-3	CAISESGGSHSGNTIYF	TGTGCCATCAGTGAGTCGGGGGGTAGCCACTCTGGAAACACCATATATTTT
TRBD1	TRBV7-2	TRBJ1-2	CASSPTGDYGYTF	TGTGCCAGCAGCCCGACAGGGGACTATGGCTACACCTTC
TRBD1	TRBV9	TRBJ2-7	CASSLGTGGWEQYF	TGTGCCAGCAGCCTCGGGACAGGGGGCTGGGAGCAGTACTTC
NA	TRBV9	TRBJ2-7	CASSVGSSYEQYF	TGTGCCAGCAGCGTAGGGAGTTCCTACGAGCAGTACTTC
TRBD2	TRBV7-6	TRBJ2-2	CASSSRGRGGTGELFF	TGTGCCAGCAGCTCGCGTGGACGGGGGGGCACCGGGGAGCTGTTTTTT
NA	TRBV5-1	TRBJ1-1	CASSLDRLGNTEAFF	TGCGCCAGCAGCTTGGACCGCCTAGGGAACACTGAAGCTTTCTTT
NA	TRBV15	TRBJ1-3	CATSRSWAFASGNTIYF	TGTGCCACCAGCAGATCATGGGCCTTCGCGTCAGGAAACACCATATATTTT
NA	TRBV11-2	TRBJ1-4	CASSLGAGSGEKLFF	TGTGCCAGCAGCTTAGGCGCGGGGTCGGGTGAAAAACTGTTTTTT
NA	TRBV30	TRBJ1-2	CAWSVRSNYGYTF	TGTGCCTGGAGTGTTAGATCTAACTATGGCTACACCTTC
NA	TRBV5-4	TRBJ1-2	CASSIRDLNYGYTF	TGTGCCAGCAGCATCCGGGACTTAAACTATGGCTACACCTTC
TRBD2	TRBV14	TRBJ2-1	CASSQLAVASNEQFF	TGTGCCAGCAGCCAGCTAGCGGTGGCGTCCAATGAGCAGTTCTTC
TRBD1	TRBV5-1	TRBJ1-1	CASSSKQGAGNTEAFF	TGCGCCAGCAGCTCCAAACAGGGGGCCGGGAACACTGAAGCTTTCTTT
NA	TRBV4-1	TRBJ2-3	CASSQDPEIQYF	TGCGCCAGCAGCCAAGACCCCGAGATTCAGTATTTT
TRBD1	TRBV19	TRBJ1-4	CASSSRQGLNEKLFF	TGTGCCAGTAGTTCCCGACAGGGTTTAAATGAAAAACTGTTTTTT
NA	TRBV11-3	TRBJ2-7	CASSWRLSREQYF	TGTGCCAGCAGCTGGCGGCTTTCTCGGGAGCAGTACTTC
TRBD1	TRBV5-1	TRBJ2-7	CASSSGQGAIEQYF	TGCGCCAGCAGCTCTGGACAGGGGGCGATCGAGCAGTACTTC
TRBD2	TRBV4-3	TRBJ2-3	CASSLGVAGGSNTQYF	TGCGCCAGCAGCCTCGGGGTAGCGGGAGGTAGTAATACGCAGTATTTT
NA	TRBV4-3	TRBJ1-1	CASSPREGNEAFF	TGCGCCAGCAGCCCGAGGGAAGGTAATGAAGCTTTCTTT
NA	TRBV10-3	TRBJ1-2	CAIRAWRGELNYGYTF	TGTGCCATCAGAGCGTGGAGGGGAGAGCTTAACTATGGCTACACCTTC
NA	TRBV20-1	TRBJ1-1	CSASGNREAFF	TGCAGTGCTAGTGGGAACAGGGAAGCTTTCTTT
TRBD1	TRBV9	TRBJ1-2	CASRRQGGGYTF	TGTGCCAGCAGACGACAGGGCGGTGGCTACACCTTC
TRBD1	TRBV11-3	TRBJ2-7	CASSLDHRGLYEQYF	TGTGCCAGCAGCTTAGATCACAGGGGGCTCTACGAGCAGTACTTC
NA	TRBV6-5	TRBJ1-1	CASRGGGWNTEAFF	TGTGCCAGCAGGGGGGGTGGGTGGAACACTGAAGCTTTCTTT
TRBD1	TRBV9	TRBJ2-5	CASSVGQPQETQYF	TGTGCCAGCAGCGTGGGACAGCCCCAAGAGACCCAGTACTTC
TRBD1	TRBV2	TRBJ1-2	CASSETGAGGGDGYTF	TGTGCCAGCAGTGAGACTGGGGCAGGGGGCGGCGATGGCTACACCTTC
TRBD2	TRBV11-2	TRBJ2-7	CASSLGSSGSSYEQYF	TGTGCCAGCAGCTTAGGGTCTAGCGGGAGCTCCTACGAGCAGTACTTC
NA	TRBV11-2	TRBJ2-7	CASSLLAYEQYF	TGTGCCAGCAGCCTACTCGCCTACGAGCAGTACTTC
NA	TRBV7-9	TRBJ2-1	CASNQQGSLNEQFF	TGTGCCAGCAACCAACAGGGATCCCTCAATGAGCAGTTCTTC
TRBD2	TRBV2	TRBJ2-5	CASSEESGAQETQYF	TGTGCCAGCAGTGAAGAAAGCGGGGCACAAGAGACCCAGTACTTC
NA	TRBV6-5	TRBJ1-2	CASSQFPGVGIYTF	TGTGCCAGCTCTCAATTTCCGGGAGTTGGAATCTACACCTTC
NA	TRBV7-3	TRBJ2-7	CASSPNGGLEQYF	TGTGCCAGCAGCCCAAATGGGGGCTTGGAGCAGTACTTC
NA	TRBV11-3	TRBJ1-1	CASSKGVNTEAFF	TGTGCCAGCAGCAAAGGGGTGAACACTGAAGCTTTCTTT
NA	TRBV9	TRBJ1-2	CASTARSGNGYTF	TGTGCCAGCACCGCCCGTTCAGGGAATGGCTACACCTTC